This TCR beta chain was identified in a study of CD8 T cells in Susac syndrome. This CDR3 has 15 amino acids. In germline, CDR1 is MGHRA, CDR2 YSYEKL. With 0 bases removed from V and 4 bases from J, the gap between germline ends came to 10 bases. A quantity of about 0.5 to 1 ug RNA underwent reverse transcription using random hexamers. Amplification of TCR beta CDR3 was carried out by immunoSEQ multiplex PCR, which covered 54 Vbeta and 13 Jbeta segments. TCRdb itself ran the immunoSEQ multiplex PCR reads through MiXCR, one entry per CDR3 protein. The sample records 200,000 or so distinct CDR3 sequences, about 95% being singletons. Each multiple sclerosis control was a treatment-naive patient with relapsing-remitting disease that was either stable or active. TEMRA cells were FACS-enriched and CD8+ and CD4+ T cells negatively isolated.

V and J are TRBV4-1 and TRBJ2-1, with D uncertain. The sequenced sample consisted of CD4+ T cells from PBMCs. The TCR was taken from a human donor with multiple sclerosis. The DNA for the CDR3 is TGCGCCAGCAGCCAAGATCGTAGACCTTACAATGAGCAGTTCTTC. It specifies CASSQDRRPYNEQFF.